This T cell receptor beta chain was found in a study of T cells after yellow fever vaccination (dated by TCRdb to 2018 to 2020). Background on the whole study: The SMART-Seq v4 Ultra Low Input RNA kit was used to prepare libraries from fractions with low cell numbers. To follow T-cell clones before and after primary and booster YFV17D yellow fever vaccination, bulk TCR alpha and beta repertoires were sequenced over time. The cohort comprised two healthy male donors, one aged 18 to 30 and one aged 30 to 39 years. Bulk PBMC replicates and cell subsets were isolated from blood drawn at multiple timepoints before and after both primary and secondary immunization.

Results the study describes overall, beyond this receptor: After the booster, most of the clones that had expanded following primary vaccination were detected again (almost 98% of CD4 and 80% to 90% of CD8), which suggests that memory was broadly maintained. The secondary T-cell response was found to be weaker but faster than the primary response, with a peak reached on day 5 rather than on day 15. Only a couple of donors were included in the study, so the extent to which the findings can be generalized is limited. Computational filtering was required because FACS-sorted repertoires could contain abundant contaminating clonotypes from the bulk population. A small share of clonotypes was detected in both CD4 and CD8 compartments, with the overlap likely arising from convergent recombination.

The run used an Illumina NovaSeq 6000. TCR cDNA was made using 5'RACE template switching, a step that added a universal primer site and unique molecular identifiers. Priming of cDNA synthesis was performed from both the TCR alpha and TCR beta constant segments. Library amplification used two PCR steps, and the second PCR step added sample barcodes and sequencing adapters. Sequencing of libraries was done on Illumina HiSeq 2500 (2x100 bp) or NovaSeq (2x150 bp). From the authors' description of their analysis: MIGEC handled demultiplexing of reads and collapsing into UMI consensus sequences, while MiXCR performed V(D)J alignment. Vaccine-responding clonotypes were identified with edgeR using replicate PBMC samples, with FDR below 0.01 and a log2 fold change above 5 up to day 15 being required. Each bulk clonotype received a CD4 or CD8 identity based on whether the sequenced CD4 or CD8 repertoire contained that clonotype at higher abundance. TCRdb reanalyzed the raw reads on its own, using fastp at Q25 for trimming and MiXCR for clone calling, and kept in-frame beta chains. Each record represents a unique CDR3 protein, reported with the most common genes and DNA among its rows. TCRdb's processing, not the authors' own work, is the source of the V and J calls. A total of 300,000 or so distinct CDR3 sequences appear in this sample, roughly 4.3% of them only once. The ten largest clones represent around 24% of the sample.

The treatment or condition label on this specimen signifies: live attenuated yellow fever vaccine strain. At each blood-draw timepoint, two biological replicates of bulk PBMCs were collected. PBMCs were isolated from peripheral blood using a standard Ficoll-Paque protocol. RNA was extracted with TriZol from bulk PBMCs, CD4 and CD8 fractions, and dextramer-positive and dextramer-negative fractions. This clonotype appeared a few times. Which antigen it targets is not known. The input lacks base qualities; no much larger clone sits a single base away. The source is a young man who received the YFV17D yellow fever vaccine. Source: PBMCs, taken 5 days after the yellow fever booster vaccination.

The nucleotide sequence reads as follows: TGTGCCAGCAGGCCACCGGGACTGAGCACAGATACGCAGTATTTT. The resulting protein is CASRPPGLSTDTQYF. The chain couples TRBV12-3 or TRBV12-4 to TRBJ2-3; 6 matching bases give a weak D call of TRBD2. At the junction V is shortened by 6 bases and J by 0 bases, with 13 bases in between. Including the terminal cysteine and phenylalanine, the CDR3 comprises 15 residues. Only the CDR3 region is kept as DNA, spanning 45 bases read in frame from base 1.